This T cell receptor beta chain was recovered during a study of blood T cell repertoires in COVID-19. TCRdb's table, derived via immunoSEQ multiplex PCR, lists solely in-frame clones and lacks some. Here the sample spans fewer than 70,000 clones, about 80% being singletons. With V trimmed by 11 bases and J by 6 bases, 15 bases remained unmatched. The CDR3 runs to 15 residues. Germline CDR1 MNHEY, CDR2 SMNVEV (reference sequence). Sequencing input: peripheral blood. The chain is built from TRBV27 and TRBJ2-1; 8 bases line up with TRBD2. This clonotype was obtained from a man aged 25 to 40 with COVID-19, enrolled during active disease. This CDR3 is CARGAGAGGLNEQFF. The CDR3 nucleotides read TGTGCCCGCGGGGCGGGGGCGGGGGGCCTCAATGAGCAGTTCTTC.